The following is a T cell receptor beta chain sequence with its context. The data originate from a study of lymphopenia after photon versus proton radiotherapy. This CDR3 region has 13 residues. Germline V gene lookup returns CDR1 SNHLY and CDR2 FYNNEI. Trimming removed 6 bases at V and 2 bases at J, with 9 bases between. Sequencing used immunoSEQ multiplex PCR; TCRdb keeps in-frame clones, though not all of them. The top ten clones hold roughly 4% of a sample with 10,000 to 15,000 clones, about nine tenths of them seen once. Sequencing used peripheral blood, obtained from a patient treated with photon-based radiotherapy. This sequence originates from a man in his fifties or sixties with pancreatic cancer. The chain recombines TRBV2 with TRBJ2-3, with TRBD2 as a possible D gene (6 bases). The CDR3 sequence is CASREDYTDTQYF. In DNA form, the CDR3 reads TGTGCCAGCAGAGAGGACTACACAGATACGCAGTATTTT.